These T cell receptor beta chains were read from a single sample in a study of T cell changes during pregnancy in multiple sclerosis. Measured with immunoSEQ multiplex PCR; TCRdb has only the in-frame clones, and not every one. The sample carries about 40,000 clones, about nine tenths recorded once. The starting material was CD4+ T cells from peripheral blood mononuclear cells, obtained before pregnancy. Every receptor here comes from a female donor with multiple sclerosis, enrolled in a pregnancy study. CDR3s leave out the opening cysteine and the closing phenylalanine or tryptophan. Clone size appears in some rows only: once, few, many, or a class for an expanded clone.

ASSGVLSYNEQF	.	TRBV7-2	TRBJ2-1
ASSSHGTSVYNEQF	.	TRBV7-3	TRBJ2-1
ASSFDRTDEQF	.	TRBV7-9	TRBJ2-1
ASSLRGSSGNTIY	.	TRBV7-2	TRBJ1-3
ASSVSNPGQGAEAF	.	TRBV5-4	TRBJ1-1
ASSRGRDSFYGYT	.	TRBV18	TRBJ1-2
ASSPGQEINEKLF	.	TRBV18	TRBJ1-4
AINKQISGNTIY	.	TRBV10-3	TRBJ1-3
SVGSGSETQY	.	TRBV29-1	TRBJ2-5
ASSGITTGGDQPQH	.	TRBV6-1	TRBJ1-5
ASVTGQGGYGYT	once	TRBV21-1	TRBJ1-2
AWGHPGTYTYEQY	.	TRBV30	TRBJ2-7
ASSMWEVYTEAF	.	TRBV6-5	TRBJ1-1
SVSSSYEQY	.	TRBV29-1	TRBJ2-7
ASSLSASGNTYEQY	once	TRBV5-4	TRBJ2-7
ASSELAGWDEQF	.	TRBV25-1	TRBJ2-1
ASRGDIYGYT	.	TRBV19	TRBJ1-2
ASRGGGAYEQY	.	TRBV28	TRBJ2-7
ASGLAGAVVQY	.	TRBV5-1	TRBJ2-5
ASSSTPAGGYT	.	TRBV28	TRBJ1-2
ASSSDRGQWSGANVLT	.	TRBV5-5	TRBJ2-6
ASSAGTGSWGYT	.	TRBV10-2	TRBJ1-2
ASSQEGLAGVAEQY	.	TRBV4-1	TRBJ2-7
AWTQIGGIHT	.	TRBV30	TRBJ1-2
ASSVGLAETGELF	once	TRBV2	TRBJ2-2
ASRQPGQGNYGYT	.	TRBV10-2	TRBJ1-2